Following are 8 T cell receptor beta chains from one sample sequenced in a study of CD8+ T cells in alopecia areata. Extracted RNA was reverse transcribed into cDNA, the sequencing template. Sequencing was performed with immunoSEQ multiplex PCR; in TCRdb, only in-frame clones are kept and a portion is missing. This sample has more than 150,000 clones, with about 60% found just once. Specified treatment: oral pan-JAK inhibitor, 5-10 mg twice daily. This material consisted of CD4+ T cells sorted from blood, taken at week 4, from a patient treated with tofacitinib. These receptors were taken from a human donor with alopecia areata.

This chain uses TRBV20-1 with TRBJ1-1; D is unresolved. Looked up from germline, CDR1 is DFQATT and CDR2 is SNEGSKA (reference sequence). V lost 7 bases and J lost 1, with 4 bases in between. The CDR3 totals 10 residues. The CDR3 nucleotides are TGCAGTGGGGCGAACACTGAAGCTTTCTTT. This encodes CSGANTEAFF.

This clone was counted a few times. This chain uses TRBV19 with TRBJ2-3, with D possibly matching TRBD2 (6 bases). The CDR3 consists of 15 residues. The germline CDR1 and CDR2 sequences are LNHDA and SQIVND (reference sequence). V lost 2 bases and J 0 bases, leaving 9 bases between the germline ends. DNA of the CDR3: TGTGCCAGTAGTATACGGGGGTCTAGCACAGATACGCAGTATTTT. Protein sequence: CASSIRGSSTDTQYF.

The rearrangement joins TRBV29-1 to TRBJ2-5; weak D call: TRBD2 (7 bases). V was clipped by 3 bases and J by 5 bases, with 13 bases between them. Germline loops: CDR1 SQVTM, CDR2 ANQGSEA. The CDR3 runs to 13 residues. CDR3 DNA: TGCAGCGTTGAGCGGGGGCCTCGGGAGACCCAGTACTTC. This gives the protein CSVERGPRETQYF.

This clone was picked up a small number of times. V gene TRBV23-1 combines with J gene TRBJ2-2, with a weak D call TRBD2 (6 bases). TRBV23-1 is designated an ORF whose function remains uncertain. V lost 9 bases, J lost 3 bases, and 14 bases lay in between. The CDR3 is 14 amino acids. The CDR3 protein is CAREGGSDTGELFF. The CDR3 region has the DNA TGCGCCAGGGAAGGAGGGTCGGACACCGGGGAGCTGTTTTTT.

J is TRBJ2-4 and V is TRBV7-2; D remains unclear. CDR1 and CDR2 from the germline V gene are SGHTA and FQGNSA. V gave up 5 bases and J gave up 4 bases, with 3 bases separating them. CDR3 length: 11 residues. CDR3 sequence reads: CASSTKNIQYF. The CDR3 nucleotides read TGTGCCAGCAGCACTAAAAACATTCAGTACTTC.

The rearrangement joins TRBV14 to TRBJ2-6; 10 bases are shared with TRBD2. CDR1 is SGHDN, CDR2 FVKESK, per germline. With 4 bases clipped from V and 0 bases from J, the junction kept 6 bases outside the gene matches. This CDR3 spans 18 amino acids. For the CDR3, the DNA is TGTGCCAGCAGCCCTTTAGCGGGGGGCCGCTCTGGGGCCAACGTCCTGACTTTC. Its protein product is CASSPLAGGRSGANVLTF.

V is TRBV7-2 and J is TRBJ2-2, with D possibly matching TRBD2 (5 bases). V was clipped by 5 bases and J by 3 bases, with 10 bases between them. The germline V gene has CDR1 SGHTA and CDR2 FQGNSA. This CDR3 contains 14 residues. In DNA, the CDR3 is TGTGCCAGCAGCGCCCAGGACTACACCGGGGAGCTGTTTTTT. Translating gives CASSAQDYTGELFF.

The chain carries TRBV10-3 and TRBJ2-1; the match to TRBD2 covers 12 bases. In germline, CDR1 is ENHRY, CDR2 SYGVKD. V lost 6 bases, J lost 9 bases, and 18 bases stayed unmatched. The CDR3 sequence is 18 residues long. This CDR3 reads CAISLGQGMTSGGGEQFF. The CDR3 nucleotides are TGTGCCATCAGCCTTGGACAGGGGATGACTAGCGGGGGAGGTGAGCAGTTCTTC.